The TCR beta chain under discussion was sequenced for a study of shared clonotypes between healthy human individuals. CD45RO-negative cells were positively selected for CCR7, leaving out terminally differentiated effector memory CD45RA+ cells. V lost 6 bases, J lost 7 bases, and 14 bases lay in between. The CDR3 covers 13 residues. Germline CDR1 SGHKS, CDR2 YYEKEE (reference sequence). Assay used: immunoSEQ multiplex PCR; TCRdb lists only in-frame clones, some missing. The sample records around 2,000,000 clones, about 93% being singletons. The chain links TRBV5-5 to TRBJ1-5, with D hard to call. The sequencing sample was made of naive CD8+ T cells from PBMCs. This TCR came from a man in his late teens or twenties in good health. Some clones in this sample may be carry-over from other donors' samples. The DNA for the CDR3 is TGTGCCAGCAACGTTTATCCGGGACAGCCCCAGCATTTT. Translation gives CASNVYPGQPQHF.